The next 20 T cell receptor beta chains were all read from a single sample in a study of blood T cell repertoires in COVID-19. Measured with immunoSEQ multiplex PCR; TCRdb has only the in-frame clones, and not every one. The sample has some 80,000 clones; 87% are singletons. Sequencing used peripheral blood. These receptors originate from a woman in her fifties or sixties with active or convalescent COVID-19.

The chain recombines TRBV18 with TRBJ2-2, with 7 bases identical to TRBD1. V trimming: 2 bases; J trimming: 6 bases; junction bases outside the gene matches: 6. The CDR3 is made up of 15 amino acids. Per the germline V gene, CDR1 is KGHSH and CDR2 is LQKENI. The CDR3 DNA reads TGTGCCAGCTCACCAACAGGGGAAGGGGCCGGGGAGCTGTTTTTT. It is translated as CASSPTGEGAGELFF.

The chain employs TRBV27 and TRBJ1-1; no clear D. Germline assignment: CDR1 MNHEY and CDR2 SMNVEV (reference sequence). The V end was cut by 6 bases, the J end by 5 bases, with 22 bases between. This CDR3 comprises 16 residues. In DNA, the CDR3 is TGTGCCAGCAGCACTCTACAAGGGAGGACGAATACTGAAGCTTTCTTT. Amino acid sequence: CASSTLQGRTNTEAFF.

The V and J genes are TRBV6-5 and TRBJ1-1, with D perhaps TRBD1 (6 bases). Looked up from germline, CDR1 is MNHEY and CDR2 is SVGAGI. CDR3 size: 12 residues. V was cut by 11 bases and J by 4 bases, with 14 bases left in between. The CDR3 DNA sequence: TGTGCCCACCGGGACATCGGCACTGAAGCTTTCTTT. Amino acid sequence: CAHRDIGTEAFF.

This clone was picked up one time. The germline gene is not matched at one end of the junction; a read error may be the cause. This sample includes further DNA sequences coding for the same CDR3. V usage is TRBV4-2 and J usage is TRBJ1-4, with 7 bases matching TRBD1. There are 17 residues in the CDR3. Germline assignment: CDR1 LGHNA and CDR2 YNFKEQ. CDR3 nucleotides: TGTGCCAGCAGTCAAGACCCGCCGGGACAGCAGAATGAAAAACTGTTTTTT. The encoded protein is CASSQDPPGQQNEKLFF.

The chain joins TRBV4-1 to TRBJ1-5; 9 positions match TRBD1. Germline V gene data show CDR1 as MGHRA and CDR2 as YSYEKL. This CDR3 comprises 15 residues. Unmatched junction bases numbered 3, after V lost 0 bases and J lost 6 bases. The CDR3 sequence is CASSQEGQGSQPQHF. CDR3 DNA: TGCGCCAGCAGCCAAGAGGGACAGGGTTCTCAGCCCCAGCATTTT.

The chain recombines TRBV5-1 with TRBJ1-2, with 8 bases aligning to TRBD1. CDR1 SGHRS and CDR2 YFSETQ come from the germline V gene. The CDR3 covers 14 residues. Trimming at V came to 1 base and at J to 8 bases, leaving 7 bases not matched to a gene. The CDR3 is CASSLNQGAEGYTF. In nucleotides, the CDR3 is TGCGCCAGCAGCTTGAATCAGGGGGCCGAGGGCTACACCTTC.

The V gene is TRBV7-9, the J gene TRBJ1-1, with TRBD1 matching over 7 bases. Germline V lookup: CDR1 SEHNR, CDR2 FQNEAQ (reference sequence). This CDR3 contains 17 residues. With V trimmed by 5 bases and J by 0 bases, 12 bases remained unmatched. In DNA, the CDR3 is TGTGCCAGCAGCGCTAACCGGGACAGCTTTTTGAACACTGAAGCTTTCTTT. This translates into CASSANRDSFLNTEAFF. The variable domain in full, with the rest retrieved from reference TRBV7-9 and TRBJ1-1, is DTGVSQNPRHKITKRGQNVTFRCDPISEHNRLYWYRQTLGQGPEFLTYFQNEAQLEKSRLLSDRFSAERPKGSFSTLEIQRTEQGDSAMYLCASSANRDSFLNTEAFFGQGTRLTVV.

CDR3 in amino acids: CASSQTSGAIDTQYF. The CDR3 nucleotides read TGCGCCAGCAGCCAAACTAGCGGGGCGATAGATACGCAGTATTTT. This sequence joins TRBV4-3 and TRBJ2-3, with 10 bases matching TRBD2. CDR1 is LGHNA and CDR2 is YSLEER in the germline V gene. The CDR3 is 15 amino acids. V trimming: 2 bases; J trimming: 5 bases; junction bases outside the gene matches: 4.

This chain joins TRBV9 and TRBJ1-5; 8 bases map to TRBD1. The junction had 5 bases not matched to a gene; V was cut back by 3 bases and J by 6 bases. This CDR3 has 14 residues. The germline gives CDR1 SGDLS, CDR2 YYNGEE. The CDR3, as DNA: TGTGCCAGCAGCGGACAGGGGTCGGGTCAGCCCCAGCATTTT. As protein: CASSGQGSGQPQHF.

This rearrangement joins TRBV6-1 to TRBJ1-4; the match to TRBD1 covers 9 bases. This CDR3 has 15 amino acids. CDR1 is MNHNS and CDR2 is SASEGT in the germline V gene. Unmatched junction bases numbered 7, after V lost 5 bases and J lost 6 bases. In DNA, the CDR3 is TGTGCCAGCAGTTCCCGACAGGGGGGGGATGAAAAACTGTTTTTT. Its translation: CASSSRQGGDEKLFF.

This rearrangement joins TRBV6-5 to TRBJ1-1, with TRBD1 matching 7 bases. V shed 7 bases, J shed 5 bases, and the junction held 7 bases outside the gene matches. This CDR3 spans 13 amino acids. Germline loops: CDR1 MNHEY, CDR2 SVGAGI. The CDR3 sequence: CASNSAGGTEAFF. DNA of the CDR3: TGTGCCAGCAACTCGGCAGGGGGGACTGAAGCTTTCTTT.

The chain links TRBV6-6 to TRBJ2-1; D remains unclear. The CDR3 has 13 amino acids. Trimming removed 7 bases at V and 8 bases at J, with 15 bases between. The germline V gene has CDR1 MNHNY and CDR2 SVGAGI (reference sequence). This CDR3 reads CASIRNPLDEQFF. Here the CDR3 DNA reads TGTGCCAGCATTAGAAATCCACTGGATGAGCAGTTCTTC.

The chain is built from TRBV24-1 and TRBJ2-1; 13 bases are shared with TRBD2. The V gene end was trimmed by 6 bases and the J gene end by 8 bases; junction bases not matched to a gene: 12. The germline V gene has CDR1 KGHDR and CDR2 SFDVKD. There are 17 residues in the CDR3. The CDR3 region is CATSTSTSGGARDEQFF. Here the CDR3 DNA reads TGTGCCACCAGTACCTCCACTAGCGGGGGGGCCAGGGATGAGCAGTTCTTC.

The chain joins TRBV7-2 to TRBJ1-5, with D possibly being TRBD1 (6 bases). Germline V lookup: CDR1 SGHTA, CDR2 FQGNSA. The CDR3 has 13 residues. V was shortened by 5 bases and J by 6 bases, with 11 bases between the two germline ends. The CDR3 is CASSKQGRQPQHF. The CDR3, as DNA: TGTGCCAGCAGCAAACAGGGACGTCAGCCCCAGCATTTT.

The rearrangement joins TRBV7-2 to TRBJ1-1; D gene unclear. Looked up from germline, CDR1 is SGHTA and CDR2 is FQGNSA. The CDR3 runs to 14 residues. Trimming cost V 2 bases and J 4 bases, with 11 bases left between them. The CDR3 loop is CASSLPPQFTEAFF. The CDR3 DNA reads as TGTGCCAGCAGCTTACCCCCGCAGTTCACTGAAGCTTTCTTT.

V usage is TRBV20-1 and J usage is TRBJ1-2, with D possibly matching TRBD1 (6 bases). The CDR3 is made up of 14 amino acids. In germline, CDR1 is DFQATT, CDR2 SNEGSKA (reference sequence). V was shortened by 3 bases and J by 2 bases, with 13 bases between the two germline ends. The CDR3 DNA reads TGCAGTGCTAGTGGGGGGCAGGGGAACTATGGCTACACCTTC. Translation gives CSASGGQGNYGYTF.

This clone has more than one count but fewer than ten. The V and J genes are TRBV5-8 and TRBJ2-4; 7 bases are a match to TRBD1. The V and J ends lost 4 bases and 7 bases, in that order; junction bases with no gene match: 8. The CDR3 runs 14 residues. CDR1 is SGHTS, CDR2 YDEGEE, per germline. The CDR3, as DNA: TGTGCCAGCAGCCAAAGGGACAGTGTGAACATTCAGTACTTC. Translated: CASSQRDSVNIQYF. Using reference TRBV5-8 and TRBJ2-4 for the parts outside the CDR3, the full variable domain is EAGVTQSPTHLIKTRGQQATLRCSPISGHTSVYWYQQALGLGLQFLLWYDEGEERNRGNFPPRFSGRQFPNYSSELNVNALELEDSALYLCASSQRDSVNIQYFGAGTRLSVL.

This chain links TRBV2 with TRBJ2-5; 9 positions match TRBD2. Trimming cost V 2 bases and J 7 bases; bases outside gene matches: 5. The CDR3 sequence is 14 residues long. CDR1 and CDR2 from the germline V gene are SNHLY and FYNNEI. The CDR3, as DNA: TGTGCCAGCAGTGAACTTCGTAGCGGGGGGACCCAGTACTTC. Translation: CASSELRSGGTQYF.

A note on this clone: A read error may account for a junction end that differs from germline. The DNA of the CDR3 is TGTGCTAGCAGCCCATATACCGGGGATAAGAGCGGCTACACCTTC. Protein: CASSPYTGDKSGYTF. V and J are TRBV7-7 and TRBJ1-2; D gene uncertain. Germline V gives CDR1 SSHAT, CDR2 FNYEAQ (reference sequence). The CDR3 is 15 amino acids.

The chain is built from TRBV7-2 and TRBJ1-2; D call uncertain. Germline CDR1 reads SGHTA; CDR2 reads FQGNSA. This CDR3 is built from 15 residues. V lost 0 bases, J lost 0 bases, and 8 bases lay in between. The CDR3 bases are TGTGCCAGCAGCTTAGCCATGGGAGCTAACTATGGCTACACCTTC. Its translation is CASSLAMGANYGYTF.